This entry features one T cell receptor (beta chain) sequence. The sample belongs to a study of blood T cell repertoires in COVID-19. The CDR3 has 14 residues. Germline V gene sequence: CDR1 SGHDN, CDR2 FVKESK. V lost 4 bases and J lost 4; bases outside the gene matches: 2. Original processing methods: Scientists estimated how many nucleated cells there were by amplifying reference gene primers. Profiling relied on immunoSEQ multiplex PCR, and the TCRdb table lists in-frame clones only, not all of them. V and J calls plus clone size are reproduced from that table; the DNA served to infer D and trimming. The sample shows approximately 110,000 clones, approximately 70% of them seen only once.

The sequence was collected from a human donor with acute or convalescent COVID-19. The donor label of this sample is uncertain. The V call is TRBV14, the J call TRBJ2-5, with 11 nucleotides matching TRBD1. Material for sequencing was peripheral blood. The CDR3 DNA reads TGTGCCAGCAGCCGGGACAGGGGGAGAGAGACCCAGTACTTC. Translated: CASSRDRGRETQYF.